This TCR beta chain is drawn from a study of cytomegalovirus exposure and HLA in healthy donors. Trimming took 0 bases from V and 9 from J, leaving 22 bases between them. CDR1 is SGDLS and CDR2 is YYNGEE in the germline V gene. The CDR3 is 16 amino acids. The assay was immunoSEQ multiplex PCR, and TCRdb's table has in-frame clones only and misses some. Of around 190,000 clones in the sample, roughly 77% were seen once. The sequenced material came from PBMCs. The sequence was obtained from a woman in her twenties or thirties in good health and CMV-seronegative. The chain recombines TRBV9 with TRBJ2-7; a weak D match, TRBD2 (6 bases). The CDR3 spells CASSVEAGDRISGQYF. Written as DNA, the CDR3 is TGTGCCAGCAGCGTAGAAGCGGGCGATCGTATAAGTGGGCAGTACTTC.